These T cell receptor beta chains were read from a single sample in a study of follicular helper T cells after annual influenza vaccination. The repertoire was sequenced with immunoSEQ multiplex PCR; TCRdb's copy has only in-frame clones and lacks some. The profile shows under 15,000 clones, around 78% of them singletons. The specimen was CXCR5- memory CD4+ T cells sorted from blood, collected on the day of influenza vaccination. These receptors were collected from an adult who received the influenza vaccine. Each CDR3 is given without its conserved first and last residue.

J: TRBJ2-3
V: TRBV5-6
CDR3: ASSLRGVLSTDTQY

J: TRBJ1-5
V: TRBV10-3
CDR3: AISESAEQPQH

J: TRBJ2-2
V: TRBV6-5
CDR3: ASSYWALGTGELF

J: TRBJ2-1
V: TRBV7-3
CDR3: ASSLRGRYNEQF

J: TRBJ2-5
V: TRBV7-2
CDR3: ASSSGLGRETQY

J: TRBJ1-2
V: TRBV4-1
CDR3: ASSLSAGGVYGYT

J: TRBJ2-3
V: TRBV4-1
CDR3: ASSQGRLRAGVGGNTQY

J: TRBJ2-7
V: TRBV21-1
CDR3: ASSPRLAEQY

J: TRBJ1-1
V: TRBV9
CDR3: ASSESPGTGTEAF

J: TRBJ2-1
V: TRBV7-9
CDR3: ASSFFPSGGMQF

J: TRBJ2-3
V: TRBV4-1
CDR3: ASSQNGQSADTQY

J: TRBJ2-3
V: TRBV6-5
CDR3: ASSYSSGTNSDTQY

J: TRBJ2-3
V: TRBV27
CDR3: ASSLKRSSTDTQY

J: TRBJ1-1
V: TRBV9
CDR3: ASSAEQNTEAF

J: TRBJ2-1
V: TRBV10-3
CDR3: AIKGTGRNEQF

J: TRBJ2-7
V: TRBV6-5
CDR3: ASSSSDGTYEQY

J: TRBJ2-1
V: TRBV5-5
CDR3: ASSLGPHNEQF

J: TRBJ2-3
V: TRBV11-2
CDR3: ASSRLRGRGATDTQY

J: TRBJ2-4
V: TRBV5-6
CDR3: ASTSYIAKNIQY

J: TRBJ2-7
V: TRBV5-6
CDR3: ASRGQGQPYEQY

J: TRBJ1-3
V: TRBV5-6
CDR3: ASSLEQLSGNTIY

J: TRBJ2-1
V: TRBV6-1
CDR3: ASMGVRNEQF

J: TRBJ2-7
V: TRBV7-9
CDR3: ASSRTGLTLYEQY

J: TRBJ2-3
V: TRBV6-4
CDR3: ASSDLAGGPDTQY

J: TRBJ2-5
V: TRBV14
CDR3: ASSQAVYRGPRSETQY

J: TRBJ2-7
V: TRBV19
CDR3: ASSSGHDSYEQY

J: TRBJ2-3
V: TRBV5-6
CDR3: ASRFWDRRDTQY

J: TRBJ1-4
V: TRBV27
CDR3: ASSRLGGDEKLF

J: TRBJ2-7
V: TRBV6-4
CDR3: ASTLRGHEQY

J: TRBJ2-3
V: TRBV5-8
CDR3: ASSLGWVDTDTQY

J: TRBJ1-2
V: TRBV19
CDR3: ARQLTNYGYT

J: TRBJ1-5
V: TRBV6-1
CDR3: ATLRQGAYQPQH

J: TRBJ2-3
V: TRBV7-2
CDR3: ASRGFSGQGYTDTQY

J: TRBJ2-7
V: TRBV11-2
CDR3: ASSPRGASSYEQY

J: TRBJ2-3
V: TRBV6-6
CDR3: ASRSTDTQY

J: TRBJ2-2
V: TRBV2
CDR3: ASSGQNTGELF

J: TRBJ1-2
V: TRBV19
CDR3: ASNEIGTAEPCT

J: TRBJ1-1
V: TRBV11-3
CDR3: ASSLVGTGSAF

J: TRBJ1-2
V: TRBV7-2
CDR3: ASSLRGGQTDGYT

J: TRBJ2-7
V: TRBV7-3
CDR3: ASSLRPGETYEQY

J: TRBJ2-7
V: TRBV2
CDR3: ASSDAAWEQY

J: TRBJ2-1
V: TRBV5-1
CDR3: ASSLGSGGHNEQF

J: TRBJ1-1
V: TRBV5-1
CDR3: ASSSQTNTEAF

J: TRBJ1-1
V: TRBV6-5
CDR3: ASRAQGNTEAF

J: TRBJ2-5
V: TRBV29-1
CDR3: SVEGGAQETQY

J: TRBJ2-3
V: TRBV10-3
CDR3: AISETTSGGRQQY

J: TRBJ1-1
V: TRBV7-8
CDR3: ASSLASGTGGIEAF

J: TRBJ2-1
V: TRBV9
CDR3: ASTRLGTGENEQF

J: TRBJ1-3
V: TRBV12-5
CDR3: ASLKLPSGNTIY

J: TRBJ1-6
V: TRBV6-1
CDR3: ASGRGFEAPLH

J: TRBJ2-7
V: TRBV7-8
CDR3: ASSLEGTEYYEQY

J: TRBJ2-3
V: TRBV7-2
CDR3: ASSLPLAGPSTDTQY

J: TRBJ1-5
V: TRBV2
CDR3: ASSEQGGGNQPQH

J: TRBJ1-1
V: TRBV6-5
CDR3: ASSSNRDTFLAF

J: TRBJ1-5
V: TRBV10-3
CDR3: AISIQGDQPQH

J: TRBJ1-1
V: TRBV15
CDR3: ATSTNLPLRNTEAF

J: TRBJ1-6
V: TRBV19
CDR3: ASRSSGGFDSPLH